Detailed here is one T cell receptor beta chain. This clone was picked up one time. Its antigen remains undetermined. Per-base qualities were not stored, and no clone one base away is much larger. Between the V and J ends, shortened by 1 base and 7 bases respectively, the junction contains 8 bases. From a lookup of the germline V gene, CDR1 and CDR2 are SGHAT and FQNNGV. The CDR3 spans 13 residues, from the cysteine through the phenylalanine. Only CDR3 DNA remains: 39 bases, in frame from the first base. This entry belongs to a study of blood T cell repertoires in COVID-19 (dated by TCRdb to 2019 to 2021). Turning to the overall study: Collaborator samples came from the United States, Italy and Spain and covered acute and convalescent phases of COVID-19. The material from the prospective study consisted of cDNA or gDNA derived from T cells, B-cell-depleted T cells, or PBMCs. Deeply sampled blood TCRbeta repertoires from subjects exposed to, actively infected with, or recovered from COVID-19 were included in the dataset. The repertoires were made available in a free public database intended to serve as a resource for research on the immune response to SARS-CoV-2. The samples were drawn from two sources: the first 160 participants of the ongoing ImmuneRACE study, and 1,000 to 1,500 subjects contributed by 6 global collaborators. Sample metadata almost always included a de-identified subject ID, COVID-19 status, age in years and sex. Where HLA class I and class II types were available, the types were taken from metadata supplied by the sample provider, not from assay-based typing.

The immunoSEQ Assay, a bias-controlled multiplex PCR, was used to amplify TCRbeta CDR3 regions from genomic DNA. For the original study's pipeline: The number of nucleated cells in each sample was estimated from the amplification of reference gene primers within the assay. Sequence reads were collapsed and filtered to measure the absolute abundance of every unique TCRbeta CDR3 rearrangement. For each sample, productive Simpson clonality was calculated by taking the square root of Simpson's diversity index across productive rearrangements. The table was pulled from immuneACCESS by TCRdb, which kept in-frame rearrangements only. Such tables lose some clones; where checked, under half of the loss comes from unresolved V genes, and the rest has no known cause. That table furnishes V, J and clone size, whereas the DNA furnished D and trimming. This sample lists about 210,000 clones; around 85% were detected once. More than 2% of the sample is in the top ten clones.

Study-wide conclusions, independent of this receptor: The quantity of clinical and demographic metadata differed by source and by participant and was supplied without curation.

One collaborating source in Seattle enrolled patients during active infection and followed them longitudinally through the course of disease. The collaborating institutions used their own protocols to collect whole blood in K2EDTA tubes. For TCRbeta analysis, collaborators shipped samples in one of three forms: frozen whole blood, isolated PBMCs, or DNA extracted from either of those sample types. Sequencing used peripheral blood. The chain joins TRBV11-2 to TRBJ2-1; confidence is insufficient to name the D gene. This TCR came from a woman in her 70s with COVID-19, enrolled during active disease. CDR3 region: CASSLGQNNEQFF. The DNA reads TGTGCCAGCAGCTTAGGGCAAAATAATGAGCAGTTCTTC.